This entry features one T cell receptor (beta chain) sequence. The PCR made use of 60 Vbeta and 13 Jbeta primers. Assay used: immunoSEQ multiplex PCR; TCRdb lists only in-frame clones, some missing. The sample has roughly 200,000 clones; roughly 80% are singletons. The data stem from a study of cytomegalovirus exposure and HLA in healthy donors. Per the germline V gene, CDR1 is SNHLY and CDR2 is FYNNEI. The length of the CDR3 is 13 residues. V lost 7 bases to trimming and J lost 4 bases, with 11 bases between them. The V gene is TRBV2, the J gene TRBJ1-3; D is possibly TRBD1 (6 bases). This clonotype was obtained from a man over 45 in good health and CMV-seronegative. Input material: PBMCs. CDR3 sequence reads: CASTAGAGNTIYF. The CDR3, as DNA: TGTGCCAGCACGGCAGGGGCCGGAAACACCATATATTTT.